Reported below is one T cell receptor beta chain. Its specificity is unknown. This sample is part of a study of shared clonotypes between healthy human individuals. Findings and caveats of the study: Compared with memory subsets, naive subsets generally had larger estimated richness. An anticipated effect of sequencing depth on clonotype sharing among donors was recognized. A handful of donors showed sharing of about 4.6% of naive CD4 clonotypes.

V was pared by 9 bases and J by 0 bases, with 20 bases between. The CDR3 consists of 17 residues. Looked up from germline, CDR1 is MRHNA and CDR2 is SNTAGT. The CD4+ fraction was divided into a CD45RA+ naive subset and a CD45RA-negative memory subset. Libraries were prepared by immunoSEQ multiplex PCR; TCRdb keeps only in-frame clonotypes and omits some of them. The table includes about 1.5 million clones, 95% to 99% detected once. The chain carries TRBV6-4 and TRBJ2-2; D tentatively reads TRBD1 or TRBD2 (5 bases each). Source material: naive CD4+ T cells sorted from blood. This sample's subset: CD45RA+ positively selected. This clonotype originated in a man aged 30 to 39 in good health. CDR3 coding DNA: TGTGCCAGATTTGGGGGTAGCGATAACGCGAACACCGGGGAGCTGTTTTTT. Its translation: CARFGGSDNANTGELFF.